These 27 T cell receptor beta chains came from one sample sequenced in a study of CD8 T cells in ankylosing spondylitis. MiXCR, applied by TCRdb to the 5' RACE reads, yields one record per CDR3 protein. The sample yields about 540,000 distinct CDR3 sequences, more than 9.5% seen once. For these receptors, no antigen is known. Study-level findings and limits: Among TCR beta sequences, a motif of under 10 highly homologous variants appeared characteristic of ankylosing spondylitis blood.

Sample: blood, either unsorted or a sorted T cell fraction (not recorded which). The source is a male donor with ankylosing spondylitis.

This clonotype was seen at least ten times. The rearrangement joins TRBV6-1 to TRBJ1-5; TRBD1 might be the D (6 bases). Trimming cost V 1 base and J 6 bases, with 13 bases left between them. The CDR3 has 15 amino acids. Germline V gene data show CDR1 as MNHNS and CDR2 as SASEGT. The CDR3 bases are TGTGCCAGCAGTGAAGGACAGGACTGGGGTCAGCCCCAGCATTTT. It translates to CASSEGQDWGQPQHF.

This clonotype was seen only a few times. One end of the junction does not line up with germline, which may come from a read error. This sequence joins TRBV5-6 and TRBJ2-1; tentatively, D is TRBD1 (6 bases). CDR1 is SGHDT and CDR2 is YYEEEE in the germline V gene. The length of the CDR3 is 17 residues. The CDR3 region is CASSDTTPQRGYTEQFF. DNA of the CDR3: TGTGCCAGCAGCGATACAACACCCCAAAGGGGGTACACTGAGCAGTTCTTC.

This clonotype was recorded a few times. V is TRBV28 and J is TRBJ1-2, with D tentatively TRBD1 (6 bases). This CDR3 has 12 residues. V was pared by 7 bases and J by 3 bases, with 9 bases between. Germline-derived CDR1 and CDR2 are MDHEN and SYDVKM. The CDR3 here is CASTTGYYGYTF. The CDR3 bases are TGTGCCAGCACTACAGGGTACTATGGCTACACCTTC.

This clonotype was recorded a few times. A read error may account for a junction end that differs from germline. The V call is TRBV7-2, the J call TRBJ1-4; the D gene is possibly TRBD1 (6 bases). The germline CDR1 and CDR2 sequences are SGHTA and FQGNSA. The CDR3 sequence is 15 residues long. CDR3 coding DNA: TGTGCCAGCATCTTAGGGGGGCTGAGGAATGAAAAACTGTTTTTT. Encoded protein: CASILGGLRNEKLFF.

J is TRBJ2-7 and V is TRBV5-6; 9 bases align to TRBD1. The CDR3 contains 14 residues. Germline V gene lookup returns CDR1 SGHDT and CDR2 YYEEEE. Germline trimming cut 5 bases from V and 3 bases from J; bases unmatched to any gene: 6. Here the CDR3 reads CASRGRTGDYEQYV. In DNA form, the CDR3 reads TGTGCCAGCAGGGGGAGGACAGGGGACTACGAGCAGTACGTC.

In its sample, this clonotype was seen many times. The chain couples TRBV7-9 to TRBJ2-5, with 7 bases fitting TRBD1. The CDR3 has 15 residues. After removal of 5 bases from V and 1 base from J, the junction contained 7 bases not matched to a gene. Per germline, CDR1 SEHNR and CDR2 FQNEAQ (reference sequence). The DNA of the CDR3 is TGTGCCAGCAGCAACAGGGGCCTATTCCAAGAGACCCAGTACTTC. This sequence encodes CASSNRGLFQETQYF.

This clonotype was observed at least ten times. This rearrangement joins TRBV29-1 to TRBJ2-3, with 11 bases identical to TRBD2. J lost 5 bases, V lost 4 bases, and 8 bases had no gene match. Germline CDR1 is SQVTM and CDR2 is ANQGSEA. CDR3 length: 15 residues. The CDR3 protein is CSVAERLAGKDTQYF. The CDR3 DNA follows: TGCAGCGTTGCGGAAAGACTAGCGGGAAAAGATACGCAGTATTTT.

This clonotype has more than one count but fewer than ten. The chain is built from TRBV20-1 and TRBJ2-3; maybe TRBD2 (6 bases). The CDR3 is 17 residues long. V was clipped by 0 bases and J by 1 base, with 17 bases between them. The germline CDR1 and CDR2 sequences are DFQATT and SNEGSKA (reference sequence). Here the CDR3 reads CSARDPETRWRTDTQYF. The CDR3 DNA sequence: TGCAGTGCTAGAGATCCCGAGACTAGGTGGCGCACAGATACGCAGTATTTT.

V is TRBV7-2 and J is TRBJ1-5; D gene uncertain. Germline assignment: CDR1 SGHTA and CDR2 FQGNSA. Deletions cut 7 bases from V and 4 bases from J, with 11 bases between. The CDR3 has 13 residues. CDR3 coding DNA: TGTGCCAGCACCGTGGGAGGTAATCAGCCCCAGCATTTT. Translation: CASTVGGNQPQHF.

The table lists this clonotype with many counts. The chain carries TRBV3-1 and TRBJ2-3; 8 bases are shared with TRBD2. The trim removed 4 bases at V and 1 base at J, leaving 1 base unmatched. The CDR3 consists of 14 residues. CDR1 is LGHDT and CDR2 is YNNKEL in the germline V gene (reference sequence). CDR3 loop: CASSPAGGTDTQYF. The CDR3, as DNA: TGTGCCAGCAGCCCAGCGGGGGGCACAGATACGCAGTATTTT.

This clonotype turned up a few times. The V gene is TRBV3-1, the J gene TRBJ2-1, with 8 bases matching TRBD2. Trimming cost V 5 bases and J 4 bases; bases outside gene matches: 7. The CDR3 sequence is 15 residues long. Germline lookup yields CDR1 LGHDT and CDR2 YNNKEL (reference sequence). As DNA, the CDR3 is TGTGCCAGCAGCTACACCGGGACTAGTTACAATGAGCAGTTCTTC. Its protein product is CASSYTGTSYNEQFF.

There are a few counts of this clonotype. The chain couples TRBV29-1 to TRBJ2-5; possible D gene TRBD2, 6 bases. The germline V gene has CDR1 SQVTM and CDR2 ANQGSEA. The V end lost 5 bases, the J end lost 3 bases, and 10 bases lay between the germline ends. The CDR3 is 12 residues long. The CDR3 loop is CSVLGLKETQYF. In DNA, the CDR3 is TGCAGCGTTCTCGGACTAAAAGAGACCCAGTACTTC. The full variable domain, with the rest looked up from reference TRBV29-1 and TRBJ2-5, is SAVISQKPSRDICQRGTSLTIQCQVDSQVTMMFWYRQQPGQSLTLIATANQGSEATYESGFVIDKFPISRPNLTFSTLTVSNMSPEDSSIYLCSVLGLKETQYFGPGTRLLVL.

V gene TRBV29-1 combines with J gene TRBJ1-3, with a tentative D call TRBD1 (5 bases). The CDR3 is made up of 14 amino acids. V was cut by 4 bases and J by 0 bases, with 10 bases left in between. The germline CDR1 and CDR2 sequences are SQVTM and ANQGSEA. The CDR3 region has the DNA TGCAGCGTTGTAAGGGGTGCCTCTGGAAACACCATATATTTT. This sequence encodes CSVVRGASGNTIYF.

This clonotype was seen a handful of times. The chain couples TRBV20-1 to TRBJ1-2, with 7 positions matching TRBD1. V lost 0 bases to trimming and J lost 2 bases; unmatched junction nucleotides: 9. Germline V gives CDR1 DFQATT, CDR2 SNEGSKA (reference sequence). The CDR3 extends over 16 amino acids. The CDR3 nucleotides read TGCAGTGCTAGAGAACGCCCCGGGACAGCAAACTATGGCTACACCTTC. Its protein product is CSARERPGTANYGYTF.

The chain couples TRBV19 to TRBJ2-1; 10 nucleotides agree with TRBD2. V lost 7 bases, J lost 9 bases, and 12 bases stayed unmatched. The CDR3 covers 15 residues. The germline CDR1 and CDR2 sequences are LNHDA and SQIVND (reference sequence). In nucleotides, the CDR3 is TGTGCCAGTATGATAACTAGCGGGATCGTGGGTGAGCAGTTCTTC. This gives the protein CASMITSGIVGEQFF.

This clonotype turned up a few times. V and J are TRBV10-3 and TRBJ2-3; 8 bases map to TRBD2. Germline V lookup: CDR1 ENHRY, CDR2 SYGVKD. J lost 5 bases, V lost 3 bases, and 4 bases had no gene match. The CDR3 has 14 residues. In nucleotides, the CDR3 is TGTGCCATCAGTGACCGGGGGGGCGAAGATACGCAGTATTTT. Protein: CAISDRGGEDTQYF.

The rearrangement joins TRBV6-1 to TRBJ2-5, with a weak D call TRBD2 (6 bases). CDR1 is MNHNS, CDR2 SASEGT, per germline. Trimming took 3 bases from V and 1 from J, leaving 18 bases between them. The CDR3 is 17 residues long. Written as DNA, the CDR3 is TGTGCCAGCAGTGATCCGGGGGATAGCGCCATCCAAGAGACCCAGTACTTC. It is translated as CASSDPGDSAIQETQYF.

The CDR3: CSGTGTGGRETQYF. The CDR3 DNA is TGCAGCGGAACCGGGACAGGGGGCAGGGAGACCCAGTACTTC. The chain uses TRBV29-1 and TRBJ2-5; 12 bases agree with TRBD1. The germline gives CDR1 SQVTM, CDR2 ANQGSEA. The CDR3 consists of 14 residues. V trimming: 7 bases; J trimming: 5 bases; junction bases outside the gene matches: 8.

In its sample, this clonotype was seen many times. This rearrangement joins TRBV12-3 or TRBV12-4 to TRBJ2-1; 11 bases match TRBD2. The CDR3 has 14 amino acids. The junction had 7 bases not matched to a gene; V was cut back by 6 bases and J by 9 bases. CDR3 in amino acids: CASRGLAERGEQFF. In DNA, the CDR3 is TGTGCCAGCAGGGGACTAGCGGAGAGGGGTGAGCAGTTCTTC.

This clonotype was seen only a few times. CDR3 nucleotides: TGTGCCAGCAGCTTAGCGTATTCAGGGACCCAAGGCTACGAGCAGTACTTC. Its translation: CASSLAYSGTQGYEQYF. The chain uses TRBV7-2 and TRBJ2-7; D possibly uses TRBD1 or TRBD2 (5 bases each). Trimming stripped 0 bases from V and 3 bases from J, with 18 bases between. This CDR3 contains 17 residues. Germline assignment: CDR1 SGHTA and CDR2 FQGNSA.

This clonotype occurred a few times. V usage is TRBV18 and J usage is TRBJ2-3, with a weak D call TRBD2 (5 bases). CDR1 is KGHSH, CDR2 LQKENI, per germline. V shed 3 bases and J shed 2 bases, with 9 bases lying between them. CDR3 length equals 14 residues. CDR3 DNA: TGTGCCAGCTCACCTACTAGGAACACAGATACGCAGTATTTT. This translates into CASSPTRNTDTQYF.

This clonotype appeared many times. V is TRBV5-1 and J is TRBJ2-1; perhaps TRBD1 as D (6 bases). CDR1 and CDR2 from the germline V gene are SGHRS and YFSETQ. V was cut by 0 bases and J by 2 bases, with 12 bases left in between. The CDR3 runs to 16 residues. For the CDR3, the DNA is TGCGCCAGCAGCTTGGCAGGGGATCCGGCCTACAATGAGCAGTTCTTC. Amino acid sequence: CASSLAGDPAYNEQFF.

This clonotype was counted between two and nine times. The chain carries TRBV12-5 and TRBJ2-1; D may be TRBD1 (6 bases). CDR1 LGHNT and CDR2 FRNRAP come from the germline V gene. The V end was cut by 1 base, the J end by 4 bases, with 11 bases between. The CDR3 is made up of 15 amino acids. This CDR3 is CASGLGPGVYNEQFF. In DNA, the CDR3 is TGTGCTAGTGGTTTGGGTCCAGGGGTGTACAATGAGCAGTTCTTC. Supplemented by reference TRBV12-5 and TRBJ2-1, the full variable domain reads DARVTQTPRHKVTEMGQEVTMRCQPILGHNTVFWYRQTMMQGLELLAYFRNRAPLDDSGMPKDRFSAEMPDATLATLKIQPSEPRDSAVYFCASGLGPGVYNEQFFGPGTRLTVL.

This clonotype was observed a few times. The CDR3 reads CATSPIGQGDTGELFF. Here the CDR3 DNA reads TGTGCCACCAGTCCAATCGGACAGGGGGATACCGGGGAGCTGTTTTTT. The chain combines TRBV24-1 with TRBJ2-2, with 10 bases aligning to TRBD1. In germline, CDR1 is KGHDR, CDR2 SFDVKD. This CDR3 is built from 16 residues. The V segment lost 6 bases and the J segment 5 bases; nucleotides outside the gene matches: 8.

This clonotype has at least ten counts. The CDR3 DNA reads as TGCGCCAGCAGCTTTCAAAGCGGATCCTACAATGAGCAGTTCTTC. It specifies CASSFQSGSYNEQFF. This chain links TRBV5-1 with TRBJ2-1; D is perhaps TRBD2 (5 bases). The length of the CDR3 is 15 residues. In germline, CDR1 is SGHRS, CDR2 YFSETQ. Trimming removed 2 bases at V and 1 base at J, with 10 bases between.

This clonotype occurred a few times. V and J are TRBV5-5 and TRBJ2-1, with TRBD2 matching 8 bases. Trimming took 3 bases from V and 6 from J; bases not matched to a gene: 8. Looked up from germline, CDR1 is SGHKS and CDR2 is YYEKEE (reference sequence). This CDR3 contains 15 residues. CDR3 sequence reads: CASSSIYSGSNEQFF. The CDR3 region has the DNA TGTGCCAGCAGCTCAATTTACAGCGGGAGCAATGAGCAGTTCTTC.

This clonotype was recorded many times. The rearrangement uses TRBV6-2 or TRBV6-3 and TRBJ2-1; 10 bases fit TRBD2. Germline V CDR1 and CDR2: MNHEY, SVGEGT. The CDR3 runs to 18 residues. Losses at the gene ends were 0 bases for V and 5 bases for J; bases not matched to a gene: 10. The CDR3 DNA reads TGTGCCAGCAGTTACTCTAGCGGGAGGCGGAGCGCGAACAATGAGCAGTTCTTC. Translation gives CASSYSSGRRSANNEQFF.